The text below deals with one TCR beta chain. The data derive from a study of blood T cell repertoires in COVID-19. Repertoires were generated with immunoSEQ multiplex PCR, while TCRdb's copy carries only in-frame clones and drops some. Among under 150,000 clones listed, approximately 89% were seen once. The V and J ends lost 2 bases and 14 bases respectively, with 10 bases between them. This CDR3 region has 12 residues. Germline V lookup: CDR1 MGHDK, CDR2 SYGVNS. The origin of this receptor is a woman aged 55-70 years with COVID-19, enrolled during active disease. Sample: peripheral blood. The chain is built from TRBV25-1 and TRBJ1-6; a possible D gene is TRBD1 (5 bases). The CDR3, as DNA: TGTGCCAGCAGTGAAACGCAGGACACCCTCCACTTT. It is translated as CASSETQDTLHF.